These 9 T cell receptor beta chains share one sample of origin, sequenced in a study of T-cell memory formation after mild COVID-19. TCRdb reprocessed the 5' RACE reads via MiXCR and lists one record per CDR3 protein. This repertoire shows 150,000 to 200,000 distinct CDR3 sequences, 15% to 20% found once; its top ten account for roughly 1.9%. Material: PBMCs or a T cell subset sorted from them (not recorded which). These receptor sequences come from an adult woman who had mild COVID-19 (a few samples of this study predate the infection). Cell type and time point are not known.

The chain links TRBV7-2 to TRBJ2-7; D possibly corresponds to TRBD2 (5 bases). Trimming removed 2 bases at V and 3 bases at J, with 20 bases between. Germline-derived CDR1 and CDR2 are SGHTA and FQGNSA. This CDR3 region has 17 residues. The CDR3 coding sequence is TGTGCCAGCAGCTTACAAGGGTCTAGCCTCAATTTCTACGAGCAGTACTTC. Encoded protein: CASSLQGSSLNFYEQYF.

The gene calls are TRBV4-1 and TRBJ2-4; weak D call: TRBD2 (6 bases). Germline V gene data show CDR1 as MGHRA and CDR2 as YSYEKL. The CDR3 spans 18 residues. Deletions cut 0 bases from V and 0 bases from J, with 15 bases between. The CDR3 DNA reads as TGCGCCAGCAGCCAAGAGGGTGGAGGGTATGGAGCCAAAAACATTCAGTACTTC. Translated, it gives CASSQEGGGYGAKNIQYF.

The CDR3 region has the DNA TGTGCCAGCACCTCCGGGACAGGGGCAGGCTACACCTTC. Encoded protein: CASTSGTGAGYTF. The chain links TRBV12-3 or TRBV12-4 to TRBJ1-2, with 10 bases identical to TRBD1. This CDR3 comprises 13 residues. After removal of 7 bases from V and 8 bases from J, the junction contained 7 bases not matched to a gene.

This clonotype was detected a few times. This sequence joins TRBV7-2 and TRBJ1-1, with D perhaps TRBD1 (5 bases). Trimming removed 1 base at V and 1 base at J, with 10 bases between. This CDR3 contains 15 residues. The germline V gene has CDR1 SGHTA and CDR2 FQGNSA. CDR3 nucleotides: TGTGCCAGCAGCTTAGGGGAGGGACGGAACACTGAAGCTTTCTTT. Protein sequence: CASSLGEGRNTEAFF. Looking up the rest from reference TRBV7-2 and TRBJ1-1 gives the full variable domain: GAGVSQSPSNKVTEKGKDVELRCDPISGHTALYWYRQSLGQGLEFLIYFQGNSAPDKSGLPSDRFSAERTGGSVSTLTIQRTQQEDSAVYLCASSLGEGRNTEAFFGQGTRLTVV.

The V and J genes are TRBV2 and TRBJ1-2; weak D call: TRBD1 (6 bases). The CDR3 contains 14 residues. Germline values: CDR1 SNHLY, CDR2 FYNNEI. V was pared by 2 bases and J by 2 bases, with 9 bases between. Here the CDR3 DNA reads TGTGCCAGCAGTGAATGGCAGGGGAACTATGGCTACACCTTC. Its translation is CASSEWQGNYGYTF.

V is TRBV12-3 or TRBV12-4 and J is TRBJ2-1; TRBD1 is a possible D gene (6 bases). The ends were cut back, 6 bases at V and 0 bases at J, with 15 bases in the middle. This CDR3 comprises 16 residues. CDR3 sequence: CASRPTLGGSYNEQFF. The CDR3 DNA reads TGTGCCAGCAGACCAACATTAGGGGGCTCCTACAATGAGCAGTTCTTC.

The table lists this clonotype with a few counts. The CDR3 region has the DNA TGCGCCAGCAGCCCCCTAGAGGTATCCCTAGAGACCCAGTACTTC. Residues: CASSPLEVSLETQYF. The rearrangement joins TRBV5-1 to TRBJ2-5, with D uncertain. The V end lost 4 bases, the J end lost 4 bases, and 17 bases lay between the germline ends. Per the germline V gene, CDR1 is SGHRS and CDR2 is YFSETQ. The CDR3 contains 15 residues. The entire variable domain, with the rest obtained from reference TRBV5-1 and TRBJ2-5, is as follows: KAGVTQTPRYLIKTRGQQVTLSCSPISGHRSVSWYQQTPGQGLQFLFEYFSETQRNKGNFPGRFSGRQFSNSRSEMNVSTLELGDSALYLCASSPLEVSLETQYFGPGTRLLVL.

This clonotype appeared a few times. The chain employs TRBV5-1 and TRBJ2-1; 7 bases are a match to TRBD2. V gave up 0 bases and J gave up 13 bases; unmatched junction bases: 16. Germline CDR1 and CDR2: SGHRS and YFSETQ. The CDR3 has 16 residues. This chain's CDR3 is CASSLVGTGGLGDQFF. CDR3 bases: TGCGCCAGCAGCTTGGTTGGTACGGGAGGCCTCGGTGACCAGTTCTTC.

The V and J genes are TRBV7-9 and TRBJ2-7, with no clear D. Trimming left V 2 bases short and J 5 bases short, with 13 bases between. Germline loops: CDR1 SEHNR, CDR2 FQNEAQ (reference sequence). This CDR3 has 14 amino acids. CDR3 sequence: CASSLSTSGNEQYF. Written as DNA, the CDR3 is TGTGCCAGCAGCTTATCAACTTCGGGCAACGAGCAGTACTTC.